These T cell receptor beta chains were read from a single sample in a study of cytomegalovirus exposure and HLA in healthy donors. Some clones are missing from TCRdb's copy, which holds only in-frame ones; the method was immunoSEQ multiplex PCR. Of some 87,000 clones detected, just under 70% appear once; the ten largest clones hold over 13%. The sequenced sample was PBMCs. These receptors were collected from a woman in her forties or fifties in good health and CMV-seropositive. The CDR3 runs from the conserved cysteine through the conserved F or W. A D gene is named only where the DNA matches it firmly. Not all rows give a size; the values are once, few, many and, for expanded clones, a class.

>TRBV10-1|TRBD2|NA|TRBJ2-3|13
CASSPSGVDTQYF
TGCGCCAGCAGTCCAAGCGGGGTAGATACGCAGTATTTT
>TRBV18|TRBD2|few|TRBJ2-5|16
CASSQPASGIKETQYF
TGTGCCAGCTCCCAACCCGCAAGCGGGATTAAAGAGACCCAGTACTTC
>TRBV28|TRBD1|NA|TRBJ2-7|17
CASSLFGTGYNSYEQYF
TGTGCCAGCAGCCTCTTCGGGACAGGCTATAACTCCTACGAGCAGTACTTC
>TRBV9|NA|NA|TRBJ1-5|13
CASSVAGAWPQHF
TGTGCCAGCAGCGTAGCTGGGGCGTGGCCCCAGCATTTT
>TRBV28|TRBD1|NA|TRBJ1-4|15
CASSPSTGGREKLFF
TGTGCCAGCAGTCCCTCAACAGGGGGCAGGGAAAAACTGTTTTTT
>TRBV9|NA|NA|TRBJ2-1|17
CASSVGSLSGLYNEQFF
TGTGCCAGCAGCGTAGGGTCTTTGAGCGGGCTCTACAATGAGCAGTTCTTC
>TRBV11-2|NA|NA|TRBJ1-2|14
CASSPDINNYGYTF
TGTGCCAGCAGCCCGGACATAAATAACTATGGCTACACCTTC
>TRBV5-4|NA|NA|TRBJ1-2|13
CASSPVYSYGYTF
TGTGCCAGCAGCCCCGTCTATTCCTACGGCTACACCTTC
>TRBV4-2|NA|few|TRBJ1-4|15
CASSQVRGFFEKLFF
TGTGCCAGCAGCCAAGTCAGAGGGTTTTTTGAAAAACTGTTTTTT
>TRBV27|TRBD1|once|TRBJ2-2|20
CASSLNKWATGGVRDGELFF
TGTGCCAGCAGTTTAAACAAGTGGGCGACAGGGGGCGTTCGGGACGGGGAGCTGTTTTTT
>TRBV28|NA|NA|TRBJ2-1|14
CASSPPWPYNEQFF
TGTGCCAGCAGTCCCCCCTGGCCATACAATGAGCAGTTCTTC
>TRBV5-4|TRBD2|once|TRBJ2-7|15
CASSIRTSGVYEQYF
TGTGCCAGCAGCATACGGACTAGCGGGGTTTACGAGCAGTACTTC
>TRBV6-5|TRBD1|NA|TRBJ2-1|14
CASTIEPGQREQFF
TGTGCCAGCACAATAGAGCCGGGACAGCGTGAGCAGTTCTTC
>TRBV6-6|TRBD1|once|TRBJ2-5|15
CASRNGQGLWETQYF
TGTGCCAGCAGAAATGGACAGGGGTTGTGGGAGACCCAGTACTTC
>TRBV5-1|NA|NA|TRBJ2-4|11
CASRTGNIQYF
TGCGCCAGCAGAACAGGAAACATTCAGTACTTC
>TRBV7-9|NA|NA|TRBJ2-6|14
CASTVGAGANVLTF
TGTGCCAGCACTGTGGGAGCTGGGGCCAACGTCCTGACTTTC
>TRBV10-3|NA|NA|TRBJ2-2|13
CAISDGNTGELFF
TGTGCCATCAGTGACGGGAACACCGGGGAGCTGTTTTTT
>TRBV29-1|TRBD1|NA|TRBJ1-2|13
CSVDRGANYGYTF
TGCAGCGTCGACAGGGGAGCTAACTATGGCTACACCTTC
>TRBV7-9|NA|few|TRBJ1-4|14
CASSRDTTNEKLFF
TGTGCCAGCAGCCGGGACACAACTAATGAAAAACTGTTTTTT
>TRBV6-1|NA|NA|TRBJ2-3|10
CAILTDTQYF
TGTGCCATCCTTACAGATACGCAGTATTTT
>TRBV5-6|TRBD2|NA|TRBJ2-7|14
CASREDSGGDKQYF
TGTGCCAGCAGGGAAGACAGCGGGGGGGACAAGCAGTACTTC
>TRBV6-1|NA|NA|TRBJ2-3|14
CASMQRRNTDTQYF
TGTGCCAGTATGCAACGGCGGAACACAGATACGCAGTATTTT
>TRBV28|NA|NA|TRBJ2-7|15
CASSSPDFLSYEQYF
TGTGCCAGCAGTTCCCCTGACTTCCTCTCCTACGAGCAGTACTTC
>TRBV5-5|NA|NA|TRBJ2-7|11
CASSLGLQTAF
TGTGCCAGCAGCTTGGGACTCCAAACCGCCTTC
>TRBV10-3|TRBD2|once|TRBJ2-3|17
CAISEPRLASSTDTQYF
TGTGCCATCAGTGAGCCCCGACTAGCGTCGAGCACAGATACGCAGTATTTT
>TRBV7-6|NA|NA|TRBJ2-3|15
CASSLAFSGSDTQYF
TGTGCCAGCAGCTTAGCGTTTAGCGGCTCAGATACGCAGTATTTT
>TRBV5-5|NA|NA|TRBJ2-1|15
CASSLMGLASNEQFF
TGTGCCAGCAGCTTGATGGGCTTGGCTTCCAATGAGCAGTTCTTC
>TRBV7-7|NA|NA|TRBJ2-1|13
CASSLDSYNEQFF
TGTGCCAGCAGCTTAGACTCTTACAATGAGCAGTTCTTC
>TRBV5-4|NA|NA|TRBJ1-5|15
CASSRDGNPNQPQHF
TGTGCCAGCAGCAGAGACGGGAATCCCAATCAGCCCCAGCATTTT
>TRBV25-1|NA|NA|TRBJ1-6|15
CASSDSSVWDSPLHF
TGTGCCAGCAGTGACTCTAGCGTTTGGGATTCACCCCTCCACTTT
>TRBV7-6|NA|NA|TRBJ2-7|16
CASSLLQGNRTYEQYF
TGTGCCAGCAGCTTACTTCAGGGGAATAGGACCTACGAGCAGTACTTC
>TRBV9|NA|NA|TRBJ2-7|14
CASSGGSSSYEQYF
TGTGCCAGCAGCGGTGGCTCTAGCTCCTACGAGCAGTACTTC
>TRBV7-2|TRBD2|NA|TRBJ2-5|14
CASSWREARETQYF
TGTGCCAGCTCCTGGCGGGAGGCCCGGGAGACCCAGTACTTC
>TRBV7-2|NA|NA|TRBJ2-7|15
CASSLVQGSSYEQYF
TGTGCCAGCAGCTTAGTACAAGGGAGCTCCTACGAGCAGTACTTC
>TRBV2|TRBD1|once|TRBJ1-2|14
CASSRDRGLEGYTF
TGTGCCAGCAGTCGGGACAGGGGGCTAGAGGGCTACACCTTC
>TRBV7-2|NA|NA|TRBJ2-5|17
CASSSFPRTQNDETQYF
TGTGCCAGCAGTTCTTTTCCGAGGACTCAAAACGATGAGACCCAGTACTTC
>TRBV30|NA|NA|TRBJ1-1|11
CAWSVAAEAFF
TGTGCCTGGAGTGTAGCCGCTGAAGCTTTCTTT
>TRBV21-1|NA|NA|TRBJ2-7|19
CASSKDKTGARELWYEQYF
TGTGCCAGCAGCAAAGATAAAACAGGAGCCAGAGAGCTGTGGTACGAGCAGTACTTC